The clone carrying this T cell receptor beta chain has a handful of counts. What it binds is unknown. 60 Vbeta and 13 Jbeta primers were used in PCR. Profiling relied on immunoSEQ multiplex PCR, and the TCRdb table lists in-frame clones only, not all of them. The table has about 130,000 clones, about 80% seen once. Sampled while nominally healthy, donors likely had unrecorded immune exposures. V shed 2 bases and J shed 7 bases, with 21 bases lying between them. The CDR3 length is 17 residues. CDR1 is MRHNA and CDR2 is SNTAGT in the germline V gene. The sample originates from a study of cytomegalovirus exposure and HLA in healthy donors. Notes on the study in general: Links to common viral pathogens appeared, in a later analysis, for several of the most significant clusters. Follow-up analysis later connected one missense variant in DCLRE1C with trimming of TCR beta V- and J-genes. Later work showed greater clonal expansion in HLA-associated TCR beta chains than in equally common others.

The receptor comes from a boy younger than 10 in good health and CMV-seronegative. This rearrangement joins TRBV6-4 to TRBJ2-1, with D perhaps matching TRBD2 (6 bases). What was sequenced was PBMCs. The CDR3: CASSDNAGHSGGNEQFF. CDR3 nucleotide sequence: TGTGCCAGCAGTGACAATGCGGGGCACTCCGGAGGTAATGAGCAGTTCTTC.